These T cell receptor beta chains were read from a single sample in a study of T cells after yellow fever vaccination. Each CDR3 protein gets one entry after TCRdb re-called the 5' RACE reads with MiXCR. This table has around 73,000 distinct CDR3 sequences, roughly 7.7% appearing once. Sequences were derived from CD8+ T cells sorted from PBMCs, sampled on the day of the yellow fever booster vaccination. The receptors come from a man aged 30 to 39 who received the YFV17D yellow fever vaccine. Both conserved end residues are part of each CDR3. The D gene is left open where the match is weak. Expanded clones are given a class, and other clones once, few, many or no size at all.

TRBJ2-1 | TRBV6-1 | TRBD2 | many | 15 | TGTGCCAGCAGTGACCGACTAGCGGAGTACAATGAGCAGTTCTTC | CASSDRLAEYNEQFF
TRBJ2-2 | TRBV30 | TRBD1 | few | 16 | TGTGCCTGGACCCCCGATTGGACAGGGATCGGCGGGGAGCTGTTTTTT | CAWTPDWTGIGGELFF
TRBJ2-7 | TRBV6-5 | . | once | 14 | TGTGCCAGCAGTTATAATGAGGACATGTACGAGCAGTACTTC | CASSYNEDMYEQYF
TRBJ2-1 | TRBV5-1 | TRBD2 | many | 14 | TGCGCCAGCAGCTTTACTAGCGGGACAAATGAGCAGTTCTTC | CASSFTSGTNEQFF
TRBJ2-1 | TRBV12-3/TRBV12-4 | . | . | 9 | TGTGCCGGTAGCGATGAGCAGTTCTTC | CAGSDEQFF
TRBJ2-7 | TRBV10-3 | . | . | 15 | TGTGCCATCACACGCGGGACAATAAGCTCCTACGAGCAGTACTTC | CAITRGTISSYEQYF
TRBJ2-1 | TRBV4-3 | . | many | 16 | TGCGCCAGCAGCCAACTCCGGGACGTCTCCTACAATGAGCAGTTCTTC | CASSQLRDVSYNEQFF
TRBJ2-7 | TRBV6-2/TRBV6-3 | . | . | 12 | TGTGCCAGCGGGGGCAGGGGCGACGAGCAGTACTTC | CASGGRGDEQYF
TRBJ2-2 | TRBV7-8 | TRBD2 | . | 17 | TGTGCCAGCAGCTTAGTTGAGCGGGAGACCGTAGGCGGGGAGCTGTTTTTT | CASSLVERETVGGELFF
TRBJ2-2 | TRBV4-3 | . | few | 16 | TGCGCCAGCAGCCAAGCCGAGGGGCACGGCACCGGGGAGCTGTTTTTT | CASSQAEGHGTGELFF
TRBJ2-5 | TRBV5-6 | TRBD1 | few | 15 | TGTGCCAGCAGCATCACCGGGACAGGGGCTGAGACCCAGTACTTC | CASSITGTGAETQYF
TRBJ2-3 | TRBV7-3 | . | few | 14 | TGTGCCAGCAGCTTTAGCGGCCGCACAGATACGCAGTATTTT | CASSFSGRTDTQYF
TRBJ2-2 | TRBV6-5 | TRBD1 | many | 15 | TGTGCCAGCAGTTCTCCAGGGGGCCACACCGGGGAGCTGTTTTTT | CASSSPGGHTGELFF
TRBJ1-2 | TRBV19 | . | . | 12 | TGTGCCACCATGGACAGTCCCTATGGCTACACCTTC | CATMDSPYGYTF
TRBJ2-1 | TRBV9 | . | . | 16 | TGTGCCAGCAGCGTAGATGTGGGAGCAACCTACAATGAGCAGTTCTTC | CASSVDVGATYNEQFF
TRBJ1-5 | TRBV4-3 | . | few | 16 | TGCGCCAGCAGCCAGAACCTAGTCGGGAGCAATCAGCCCCAGCATTTT | CASSQNLVGSNQPQHF
TRBJ2-1 | TRBV5-5 | . | few | 16 | TGTGCCAGCAGCTTGGGGAGGTCCCCCACCTACAATGAGCAGTTCTTC | CASSLGRSPTYNEQFF
TRBJ2-2 | TRBV20-1 | . | many | 13 | TGCAGTGCCACCCCGGGTCGATCCGGGGAGCTGTTTTTT | CSATPGRSGELFF
TRBJ2-5 | TRBV20-1 | TRBD2 | . | 15 | TGCAGTGCTAGTTTCTCTAGCGGGAGTGGAGAGACCCAGTACTTC | CSASFSSGSGETQYF
TRBJ2-3 | TRBV10-2 | TRBD2 | many | 12 | TGCGCCAGCAAGACACCGGGACTAGAGGCGGATTTT | CASKTPGLEADF
TRBJ1-3 | TRBV27 | . | . | 15 | TGTGCCAGCAGTTTATCTTTTAGCTCTGGAAACACCATATATTTT | CASSLSFSSGNTIYF
TRBJ1-1 | TRBV12-3/TRBV12-4 | TRBD1 | . | 13 | TGTGCCAGCACGGGCGGGACAGCCATTGAAGCTTTCTTT | CASTGGTAIEAFF
TRBJ2-5 | TRBV27 | TRBD2 | few | 15 | TGTGCCAGCGGATTCGGACTAGCGGGCCAAGAGACCCAGTACTTC | CASGFGLAGQETQYF
TRBJ2-1 | TRBV14 | TRBD2 | many | 16 | TGTGCCAGCAGCCACGGACTAGCGGGACCCTACAATGAGCAGTTCTTC | CASSHGLAGPYNEQFF
TRBJ1-4 | TRBV4-3 | . | . | 15 | TGCGCCAGCAGCCAAGACTTCGGCGGGAATGAAAAACTGTTTTTT | CASSQDFGGNEKLFF
TRBJ1-1 | TRBV5-1 | . | many | 11 | TGCGCCAGCAGCTTGGATGCTGAAGCTTTCTTT | CASSLDAEAFF
TRBJ2-3 | TRBV7-8 | . | . | 13 | TGTGCCAGCAGCTTAGAGGGGGGACTACCGCAGTATTTT | CASSLEGGLPQYF
TRBJ2-2 | TRBV29-1 | TRBD2 | . | 15 | TGCAGCGTTGTGGGAGGGCCAAGAGAGACCGGGGAGCTGTTTTTT | CSVVGGPRETGELFF